Sequencing of this T cell receptor beta chain was carried out in a study of blood T cell repertoires in COVID-19. Study overall: Samples taken during acute and convalescent COVID-19 were collected in the United States, Italy and Spain.

TCRdb keeps only in-frame clones here, not all; method: immunoSEQ multiplex PCR. The sample consists of 150,000 or so clones, approximately 81% of them appearing once. Cohort assignment relied on participant-reported clinical history. Germline V gene data show CDR1 as LNHDA and CDR2 as SQIVND (reference sequence). Unmatched junction bases numbered 11, after V lost 8 bases and J lost 7 bases. The CDR3 sequence is 14 residues long. This clone was observed a single time. The sample was PBMCs or T cells enriched from blood (not recorded which). The sequence came from a woman between 40 and 55 years old with acute COVID-19. The chain combines TRBV19 with TRBJ2-1; TRBD2 matches at 7 bases. The CDR3 region is CASAEWEGVNEQFF. CDR3 sequence (DNA): TGTGCCAGTGCTGAGTGGGAGGGAGTAAATGAGCAGTTCTTC.